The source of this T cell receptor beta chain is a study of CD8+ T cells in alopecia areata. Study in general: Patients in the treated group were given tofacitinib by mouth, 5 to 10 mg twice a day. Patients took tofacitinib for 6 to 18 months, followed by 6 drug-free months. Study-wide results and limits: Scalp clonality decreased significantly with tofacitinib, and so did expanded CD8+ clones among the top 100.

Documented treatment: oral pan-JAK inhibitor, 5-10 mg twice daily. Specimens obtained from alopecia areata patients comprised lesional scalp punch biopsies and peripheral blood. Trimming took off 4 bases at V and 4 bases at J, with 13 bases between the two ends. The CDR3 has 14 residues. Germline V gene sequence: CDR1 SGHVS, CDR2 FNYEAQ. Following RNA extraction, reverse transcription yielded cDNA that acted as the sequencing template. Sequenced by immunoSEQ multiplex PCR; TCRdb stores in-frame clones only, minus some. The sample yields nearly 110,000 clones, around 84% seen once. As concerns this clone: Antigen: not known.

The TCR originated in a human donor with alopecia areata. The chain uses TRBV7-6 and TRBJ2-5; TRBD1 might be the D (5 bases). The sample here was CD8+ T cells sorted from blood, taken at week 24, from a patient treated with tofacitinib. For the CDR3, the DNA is TGTGCCAGCAGCTCCTCTCAGGGCTTAGAGACCCAGTACTTC. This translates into CASSSSQGLETQYF. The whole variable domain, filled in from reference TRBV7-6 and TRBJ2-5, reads GAGVSQSPRYKVTKRGQDVALRCDPISGHVSLYWYRQALGQGPEFLTYFNYEAQQDKSGLPNDRFSAERPEGSISTLTIQRTEQRDSAMYRCASSSSQGLETQYFGPGTRLLVL.